This T cell receptor beta chain is drawn from a study of blood T cell repertoires in COVID-19. On the study more broadly: PBMCs, B-cell-depleted T cells, or T cells provided the cDNA or gDNA that made up the material.

Sequencing used immunoSEQ multiplex PCR; TCRdb keeps in-frame clones, though not all of them. The repertoire holds about 200,000 clones, around four fifths seen once, with around 21% in the top ten. This clone was seen only once. From germline, CDR1 is SEHNR and CDR2 FQNEAQ (reference sequence). V gave up 3 bases and J gave up 7 bases, with 9 bases separating them. CDR3 length: 13 amino acids. The source material was peripheral blood. The receptor's source is a human donor in a cohort sampled during active COVID-19. The chain couples TRBV7-9 to TRBJ1-4, with a tentative D call TRBD1 (5 bases). CDR3 DNA: TGTGCCAGCAGCTTTCCCGACAGTGAAAAACTGTTTTTT. Its protein is CASSFPDSEKLFF. The full variable domain, in which reference TRBV7-9 and TRBJ1-4 provide the parts outside the CDR3, is DTGVSQNPRHKITKRGQNVTFRCDPISEHNRLYWYRQTLGQGPEFLTYFQNEAQLEKSRLLSDRFSAERPKGSFSTLEIQRTEQGDSAMYLCASSFPDSEKLFFGSGTQLSVL.